The TCR beta chain under discussion was sequenced for a study of blood T cell repertoires in COVID-19. About the research overall: Both acute and convalescent COVID-19 samples were obtained from the United States, Italy and Spain. Sources were T cells, B-cell-depleted T cells, or PBMCs; the material itself was cDNA or gDNA.

Seattle patients were enrolled while actively infected and followed longitudinally. Methods used by the authors: Quantification of nucleated cells was approximated via reference gene primer amplification. Data came from immunoSEQ multiplex PCR; TCRdb stores just in-frame clones and leaves some out. For V, J and clone size, that table is used; D and trimming come from the DNA. The data hold roughly 75,000 clones, with almost 85% observed a single time. Per the germline V gene, CDR1 is ENHRY and CDR2 is SYGVKD. The V gene lost 3 bases and the J gene lost 9 bases, with 15 bases spanning the gap. There are 15 residues in the CDR3.

The chain carries TRBV10-3 and TRBJ1-6, with unresolved D. The TCR originated in a man aged 45-65 years with COVID-19, enrolled during active disease. The sequenced material came from peripheral blood. The CDR3 protein is CAISDLEGSGSPLHF. The CDR3, as DNA: TGTGCCATCAGTGACCTCGAAGGGAGCGGTTCACCCCTCCACTTT.